This T cell receptor beta chain was recorded in a study of blood T cell repertoires in COVID-19. The CDR3 runs to 16 residues. V trimming: 4 bases; J trimming: 0 bases; junction bases outside the gene matches: 4. CDR1 and CDR2 from the germline V gene are MRHNA and SNTAGT. Original methodology: By means of reference gene primer amplification, nucleated cell counts were estimated. Sequencing was performed with immunoSEQ multiplex PCR; in TCRdb, only in-frame clones are kept and a portion is missing. That table furnishes V, J and clone size, whereas the DNA furnished D and trimming. Altogether roughly 240,000 clones are present, approximately 86% being singletons, with the ten largest covering just over 2.5%.

The sequenced material came from PBMCs or T cells enriched from blood (not recorded which). The chain links TRBV6-4 to TRBJ2-2; 8 bases are shared with TRBD2. The TCR sequence derives from a woman under 40 with acute COVID-19. The CDR3 nucleotides read TGTGCCAGCAGTGGAGAAGCGGGGGCGAACACCGGGGAGCTGTTTTTT. This sequence encodes CASSGEAGANTGELFF.